Following are 17 T cell receptor beta chains from one sample sequenced in a study of cytomegalovirus exposure and HLA in healthy donors. Clones were read by immunoSEQ multiplex PCR, and TCRdb kept only the in-frame ones, dropping some. The sample has 70,000 to 75,000 clones; 90% to 95% are singletons. Sequenced sample: PBMCs. All receptors derive from a woman between 18 and 30 years old in good health and CMV-seropositive.

The chain uses TRBV27 and TRBJ2-3, with TRBD2 matching 7 bases. CDR1 and CDR2 from the germline V gene are MNHEY and SMNVEV (reference sequence). The CDR3 runs 15 residues. Trimming removed 0 bases from V and 4 bases from J; junction bases left unmatched: 4. The CDR3 is CASSLSRERADTQYF. CDR3 sequence (DNA): TGTGCCAGCAGTTTATCGCGGGAGAGGGCAGATACGCAGTATTTT.

The chain is built from TRBV6-5 and TRBJ1-4, with TRBD1 as a possible D gene (5 bases). The CDR3 has 14 residues. Germline V gene data show CDR1 as MNHEY and CDR2 as SVGAGI. V lost 8 bases, J lost 0 bases, and 10 bases lay in between. The DNA for the CDR3 is TGTGCCAGCGGGCAGGGTACAACTAATGAAAAACTGTTTTTT. Its protein product is CASGQGTTNEKLFF.

The chain is built from TRBV10-3 and TRBJ2-3; D remains ambiguous. CDR1 is ENHRY, CDR2 SYGVKD, per germline. The V gene lost 4 bases and the J gene lost 0 bases, with 5 bases spanning the gap. The CDR3 spans 13 residues. The CDR3, as DNA: TGTGCCATCAGTGGGGCTAGCACAGATACGCAGTATTTT. The encoded protein is CAISGASTDTQYF.

V usage is TRBV6-5 and J usage is TRBJ2-7, with 8 nucleotides matching TRBD1. This CDR3 spans 15 amino acids. After removal of 0 bases from V and 5 bases from J, the junction contained 6 bases not matched to a gene. Germline values: CDR1 MNHEY, CDR2 SVGAGI. The CDR3 DNA reads TGTGCCAGCAGTTACTCGAGACAGGGGACCGACGAGCAGTACTTC. It specifies CASSYSRQGTDEQYF.

The chain carries TRBV18 and TRBJ2-3, with 9 positions matching TRBD1. This CDR3 is built from 16 residues. J was trimmed by 4 bases and V by 4 bases; bases with no gene match: 9. Germline loops: CDR1 KGHSH, CDR2 LQKENI. CDR3 loop: CASSRNPGQGPDTQYF. The DNA of the CDR3 is TGTGCCAGCTCACGAAACCCGGGACAGGGTCCAGATACGCAGTATTTT.

The chain carries TRBV7-9 and TRBJ2-5; D perhaps matches TRBD1 (5 bases). V was pared by 0 bases and J by 3 bases, with 11 bases between. Germline CDR1 is SEHNR and CDR2 is FQNEAQ (reference sequence). The CDR3 is made up of 15 amino acids. The CDR3 sequence is CASSLALSGKETQYF. In DNA form, the CDR3 reads TGTGCCAGCAGCTTAGCGCTTTCAGGGAAAGAGACCCAGTACTTC. The variable domain in full, with the rest retrieved from reference TRBV7-9 and TRBJ2-5, is DTGVSQNPRHKITKRGQNVTFRCDPISEHNRLYWYRQTLGQGPEFLTYFQNEAQLEKSRLLSDRFSAERPKGSFSTLEIQRTEQGDSAMYLCASSLALSGKETQYFGPGTRLLVL.

The chain joins TRBV28 to TRBJ1-2; TRBD1 might be the D (5 bases). V lost 3 bases to trimming and J lost 6 bases, with 11 bases between them. Germline CDR1 is MDHEN and CDR2 is SYDVKM. The CDR3 consists of 13 residues. The CDR3 region has the DNA TGTGCCAGCAGTTTGATGGCAGGGAATGGCTACACCTTC. This sequence encodes CASSLMAGNGYTF.

J is TRBJ1-2 and V is TRBV4-1, with 7 bases aligning to TRBD1. CDR1 and CDR2 (germline): MGHRA, YSYEKL. V shed 2 bases and J 4 bases; nucleotides not matched to a gene: 7. The CDR3 length is 15 residues. Here the CDR3 reads CASSQSGQPIYGYTF. As DNA, the CDR3 is TGCGCCAGCAGCCAATCGGGACAGCCAATCTATGGCTACACCTTC.

The gene calls are TRBV5-1 and TRBJ2-7; 10 bases are a match to TRBD2. Losses at the gene ends were 0 bases for V and 6 bases for J; bases not matched to a gene: 15. The CDR3 totals 18 residues. Germline CDR1 is SGHRS and CDR2 is YFSETQ. The CDR3 DNA reads TGCGCCAGCAGCTTGGAAACAGGGGACCTAGCGGGAGAAATCGAGCAGTACTTC. Protein: CASSLETGDLAGEIEQYF.

V and J are TRBV7-2 and TRBJ1-5; no firm D call. The CDR3 covers 14 residues. The germline V and J ends were trimmed by 1 base and 6 bases, with 10 bases remaining between them. Germline CDR1 reads SGHTA; CDR2 reads FQGNSA. CDR3 protein: CASSLGRGGQPQHF. The CDR3 DNA reads TGTGCCAGCAGCTTAGGACGGGGAGGTCAGCCCCAGCATTTT.

The chain has TRBV25-1 and TRBJ2-1, with 9 bases matching TRBD1. Looked up from germline, CDR1 is MGHDK and CDR2 is SYGVNS. This CDR3 region has 15 residues. Unmatched junction bases numbered 8, after V lost 4 bases and J lost 7 bases. CDR3 coding DNA: TGTGCCAGCAGTGCCCGGGACAGGGCATTTAATGAGCAGTTCTTC. It translates to CASSARDRAFNEQFF.

This sequence joins TRBV5-1 and TRBJ2-7; 9 nucleotides line up with TRBD2. This CDR3 contains 16 residues. The V gene end was trimmed by 0 bases and the J gene end by 0 bases; junction bases not matched to a gene: 4. CDR1 is SGHRS and CDR2 is YFSETQ in the germline V gene. CDR3 bases: TGCGCCAGCAGCTTGGTCGGCGGGGGGGCCTCCTACGAGCAGTACTTC. Amino acid sequence: CASSLVGGGASYEQYF. The entire variable domain, with the rest obtained from reference TRBV5-1 and TRBJ2-7, is as follows: KAGVTQTPRYLIKTRGQQVTLSCSPISGHRSVSWYQQTPGQGLQFLFEYFSETQRNKGNFPGRFSGRQFSNSRSEMNVSTLELGDSALYLCASSLVGGGASYEQYFGPGTRLTVT.

The chain carries TRBV5-1 and TRBJ2-1; 7 nucleotides match TRBD1. This CDR3 is built from 16 residues. Unmatched junction bases numbered 7, after V lost 1 base and J lost 3 bases. Germline V gives CDR1 SGHRS, CDR2 YFSETQ. DNA for the CDR3: TGCGCCAGCAGCTTGTCCGGGACAGAGTTCTACAATGAGCAGTTCTTC. Encoded protein: CASSLSGTEFYNEQFF.

The J gene is TRBJ1-2, the V gene TRBV6-5, with 8 positions matching TRBD1. CDR1 and CDR2 from the germline V gene are MNHEY and SVGAGI. Losses at the gene ends were 6 bases for V and 2 bases for J; bases not matched to a gene: 5. The CDR3 extends over 14 amino acids. CDR3 nucleotides: TGTGCCAGCAGGAGGACAGGGACCAACTATGGCTACACCTTC. Its protein is CASRRTGTNYGYTF.

The chain links TRBV4-1 to TRBJ2-3; 8 bases line up with TRBD1. V shed 0 bases and J 3 bases; nucleotides not matched to a gene: 14. Germline V gene data show CDR1 as MGHRA and CDR2 as YSYEKL. The CDR3 sequence is 19 residues long. The chain's CDR3 is CASSQDSRPYRGITDTQYF. CDR3 in DNA: TGCGCCAGCAGCCAAGATAGCCGCCCTTACAGGGGGATAACAGATACGCAGTATTTT.

V gene TRBV5-6 combines with J gene TRBJ2-7, with D possibly matching TRBD1 (5 bases). V was cut by 3 bases and J by 3 bases, with 13 bases left in between. Germline-derived CDR1 and CDR2 are SGHDT and YYEEEE. CDR3 size: 14 residues. In nucleotides, the CDR3 is TGTGCCAGCAGCTACAGGATGGCGATCTACGAGCAGTACTTC. Its protein is CASSYRMAIYEQYF.

This rearrangement joins TRBV6-1 to TRBJ1-5; 9 bases are shared with TRBD1. This CDR3 is 13 amino acids long. Germline V gives CDR1 MNHNS, CDR2 SASEGT. Trimming took 5 bases from V and 9 from J; bases not matched to a gene: 5. This chain's CDR3 is CASSTTGGLPQHF. The CDR3 region has the DNA TGTGCCAGCAGTACCACAGGGGGCTTGCCCCAGCATTTT.